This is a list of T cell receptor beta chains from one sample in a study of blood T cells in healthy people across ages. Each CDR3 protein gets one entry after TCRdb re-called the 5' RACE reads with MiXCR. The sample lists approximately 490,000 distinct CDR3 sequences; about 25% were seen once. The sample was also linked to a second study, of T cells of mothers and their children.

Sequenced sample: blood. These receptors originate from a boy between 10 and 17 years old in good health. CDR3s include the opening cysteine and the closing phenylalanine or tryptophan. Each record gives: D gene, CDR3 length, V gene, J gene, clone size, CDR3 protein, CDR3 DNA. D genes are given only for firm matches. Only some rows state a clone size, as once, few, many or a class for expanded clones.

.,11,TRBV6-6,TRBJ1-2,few,CASSYAQDYTF,TGTGCCAGCAGTTACGCGCAGGACTACACCTTC
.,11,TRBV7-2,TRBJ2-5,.,CATAGEETQYF,TGTGCCACAGCGGGCGAAGAGACCCAGTACTTC
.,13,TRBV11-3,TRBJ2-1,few,CASSQTNRDEQFF,TGTGCCAGCAGCCAAACTAACAGGGATGAGCAGTTCTTC
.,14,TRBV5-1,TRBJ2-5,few,CASSFEEGLETQYF,TGCGCCAGCAGCTTCGAAGAGGGGCTGGAGACCCAGTACTTC
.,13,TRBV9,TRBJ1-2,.,CASSVEFEGGYTF,TGTGCCAGCAGCGTAGAATTCGAGGGTGGCTACACCTTC
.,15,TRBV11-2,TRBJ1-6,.,CASSYGRFYNSPLHF,TGTGCCAGCAGCTACGGACGGTTCTATAATTCACCCCTCCACTTT
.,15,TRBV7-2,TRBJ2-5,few,CASSPPGRLTNTQYF,TGTGCCAGCAGCCCCCCCGGGCGTCTTACTAATACCCAGTACTTC
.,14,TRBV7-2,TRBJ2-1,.,CASSEGGANNEQFF,TGTGCCAGCAGCGAGGGGGGGGCGAACAATGAGCAGTTCTTC
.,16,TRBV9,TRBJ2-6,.,CASSVDVVTGANVLTF,TGTGCCAGCAGCGTAGATGTGGTAACGGGGGCCAACGTCCTGACTTTC
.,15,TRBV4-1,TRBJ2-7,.,CASSQTDRSPREQYF,TGCGCCAGCAGCCAGACGGACAGATCCCCCCGGGAGCAGTACTTC
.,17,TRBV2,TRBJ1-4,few,CASSDRGKAATNEKLFF,TGTGCCAGCAGTGATCGGGGGAAGGCGGCAACTAATGAAAAACTGTTTTTT
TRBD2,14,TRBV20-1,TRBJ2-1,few,CSERKLAGLNEQFF,TGCAGTGAAAGGAAACTAGCGGGTCTGAATGAGCAGTTCTTC
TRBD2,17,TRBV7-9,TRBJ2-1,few,CASSLGWGKRENNEQFF,TGTGCCAGCAGCTTAGGGTGGGGGAAGCGGGAGAACAATGAGCAGTTCTTC
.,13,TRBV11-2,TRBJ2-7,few,CASSLDRGWEQYF,TGTGCCAGCAGCTTAGATCGTGGGTGGGAGCAGTACTTC
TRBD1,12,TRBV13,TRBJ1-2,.,CASSPPGQGFTF,TGTGCCAGCAGCCCTCCTGGACAGGGGTTCACCTTC
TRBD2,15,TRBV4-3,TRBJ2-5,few,CASSQRLAAQETQYF,TGCGCCAGCAGCCAACGTCTAGCGGCACAAGAGACCCAGTACTTC
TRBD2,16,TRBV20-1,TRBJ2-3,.,CSATFFLGRAGDTQYF,TGCAGTGCTACCTTTTTTCTCGGGAGGGCCGGAGATACGCAGTATTTT
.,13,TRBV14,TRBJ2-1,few,CASTRGSGNEQFF,TGTGCCAGCACAAGGGGGAGCGGCAATGAGCAGTTCTTC
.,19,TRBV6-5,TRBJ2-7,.,CASSYSTRDSRDSNYEQYF,TGTGCCAGCAGTTACTCGACCCGAGACAGCCGGGACTCCAACTACGAGCAGTACTTC
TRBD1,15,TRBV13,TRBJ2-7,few,CASSRETGSSYEQYF,TGTGCCAGCAGCCGTGAGACAGGGAGCTCCTACGAGCAGTACTTC
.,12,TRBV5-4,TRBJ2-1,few,CASSFSINEQFF,TGTGCCAGCAGCTTTAGTATAAATGAGCAGTTCTTC
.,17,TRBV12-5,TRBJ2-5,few,CASGLTSDHTVQETQYF,TGTGCTAGTGGTTTGACCAGCGACCATACGGTCCAAGAGACCCAGTACTTC
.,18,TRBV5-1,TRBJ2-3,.,CASSVDSPGAFSTDTQYF,TGCGCCAGCAGCGTGGACAGCCCTGGCGCGTTTAGCACAGATACGCAGTATTTT
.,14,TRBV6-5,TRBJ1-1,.,CASCRGKGFTEAFF,TGTGCCAGCTGCCGGGGGAAGGGGTTTACTGAAGCTTTCTTT
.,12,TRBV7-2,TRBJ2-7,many,CASSLDFYEQYF,TGTGCCAGCAGCTTAGATTTCTACGAGCAGTACTTC
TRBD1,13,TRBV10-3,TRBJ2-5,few,CAISTGVGETQYF,TGTGCCATCAGTACAGGGGTCGGGGAGACCCAGTACTTC
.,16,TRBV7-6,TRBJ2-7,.,CASSAALSQGNHEQYF,TGTGCCAGCAGCGCCGCACTAAGTCAGGGGAACCACGAGCAGTACTTC
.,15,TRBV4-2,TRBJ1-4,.,CASSQAGTTNEKLFF,TGTGCCAGCAGCCAAGCCGGGACAACTAATGAAAAACTGTTTTTT
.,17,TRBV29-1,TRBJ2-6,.,CSVVDRSLKSGANVLTF,TGCAGCGTCGTCGACAGGTCCCTAAAGTCTGGGGCCAACGTCCTGACTTTC
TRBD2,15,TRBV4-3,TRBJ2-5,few,CASSPAAGVRETQYF,TGCGCCAGCAGCCCGGCAGCGGGGGTTAGGGAGACCCAGTACTTC
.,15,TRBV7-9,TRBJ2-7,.,CASSKDPSHSYEQYF,TGTGCCAGCAGTAAGGACCCATCTCACTCCTACGAGCAGTACTTC
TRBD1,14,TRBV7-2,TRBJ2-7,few,CASSRDRGPREQYF,TGTGCCAGCAGCAGAGACAGGGGGCCAAGGGAGCAGTACTTC
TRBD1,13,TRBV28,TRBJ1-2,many,CASSRTGDYGYTF,TGTGCCAGCAGTCGAACAGGGGACTATGGCTACACCTTC
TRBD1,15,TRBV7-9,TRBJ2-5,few,CASRDTQGAQETQYF,TGTGCCAGCAGGGATACACAGGGGGCTCAAGAGACCCAGTACTTC
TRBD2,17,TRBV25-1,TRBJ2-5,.,CASSEYIREAHQETQYF,TGTGCCAGCAGTGAATATATTCGGGAGGCCCACCAAGAGACCCAGTACTTC
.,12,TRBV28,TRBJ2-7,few,CATSMDSYEQYF,TGTGCCACCTCGATGGACTCCTACGAGCAGTACTTC
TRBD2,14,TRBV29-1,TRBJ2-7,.,CSVEIAGRAYEQYF,TGCAGCGTTGAAATAGCGGGGAGAGCCTACGAGCAGTACTTC
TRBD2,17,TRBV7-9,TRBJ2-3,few,CASSLTRTSGSPDTQYF,TGTGCCAGCAGCTTAACTCGGACTAGCGGGAGCCCAGATACGCAGTATTTT
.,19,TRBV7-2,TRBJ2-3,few,CASSLGPSGGNLREDTQYF,TGTGCCAGCAGCTTAGGTCCCTCGGGCGGAAACTTACGGGAAGATACGCAGTATTTT
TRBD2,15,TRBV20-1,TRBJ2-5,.,CSASTSGRGQETQYF,TGCAGTGCGTCGACTAGCGGGAGAGGTCAAGAGACCCAGTACTTC
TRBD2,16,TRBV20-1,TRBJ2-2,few,CSARDRSSGITGELFF,TGCAGTGCTAGAGATCGGTCTAGCGGGATAACCGGGGAGCTGTTTTTT
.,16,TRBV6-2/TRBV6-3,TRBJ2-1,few,CASTRGLASGSNEQFF,TGTGCCAGCACCCGGGGCCTAGCTTCGGGCTCCAATGAGCAGTTCTTC
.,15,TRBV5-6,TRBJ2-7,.,CASSLRRGTYGEQYF,TGTGCCAGCAGCTTACGACGGGGGACCTACGGCGAGCAGTACTTC
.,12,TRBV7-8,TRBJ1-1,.,CASSPRVREAFF,TGTGCCAGCAGCCCCCGTGTGCGTGAAGCTTTCTTT
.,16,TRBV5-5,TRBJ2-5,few,CASSRSPTEGETTQYF,TGTGCCAGCAGCCGAAGCCCAACCGAGGGGGAAACGACCCAGTACTTC
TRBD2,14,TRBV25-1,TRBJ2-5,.,CASSEGAGVGEQYF,TGTGCCAGCAGTGAAGGAGCGGGGGTTGGAGAGCAGTACTTC
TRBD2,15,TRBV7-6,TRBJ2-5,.,CASSLRPAGAGEQHF,TGTGCCAGCAGCTTACGTCCGGCGGGAGCCGGCGAGCAGCACTTC
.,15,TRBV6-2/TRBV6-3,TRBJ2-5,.,CASSVPRVPEETQYF,TGTGCCAGCAGTGTCCCTCGAGTGCCGGAAGAGACCCAGTACTTC
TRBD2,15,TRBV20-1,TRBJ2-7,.,CSARYNGRGSYEQYF,TGCAGTGCTAGATATAACGGGAGGGGCTCCTACGAGCAGTACTTC
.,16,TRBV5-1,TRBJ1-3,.,CASSLRAAGAGNTIYF,TGCGCCAGCAGCTTGCGGGCGGCAGGGGCAGGAAACACCATATATTTT
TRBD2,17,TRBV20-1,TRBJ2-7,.,CSARDLTTGGPICEQYF,TGCAGTGCTAGAGATCTAACGACGGGAGGGCCGATTTGCGAGCAGTACTTC
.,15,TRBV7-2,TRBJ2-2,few,CASSFGVDLTGELFF,TGTGCCAGCAGCTTTGGCGTGGACCTCACCGGGGAGCTGTTTTTT
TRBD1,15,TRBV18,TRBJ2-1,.,CASSLWDREYNEQFF,TGTGCCAGCTCACTTTGGGACAGAGAGTACAATGAGCAGTTCTTC
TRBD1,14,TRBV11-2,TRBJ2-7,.,CASSLGRQGYEQYF,TGTGCCAGCAGCTTAGGGAGACAGGGCTACGAGCAGTACTTC